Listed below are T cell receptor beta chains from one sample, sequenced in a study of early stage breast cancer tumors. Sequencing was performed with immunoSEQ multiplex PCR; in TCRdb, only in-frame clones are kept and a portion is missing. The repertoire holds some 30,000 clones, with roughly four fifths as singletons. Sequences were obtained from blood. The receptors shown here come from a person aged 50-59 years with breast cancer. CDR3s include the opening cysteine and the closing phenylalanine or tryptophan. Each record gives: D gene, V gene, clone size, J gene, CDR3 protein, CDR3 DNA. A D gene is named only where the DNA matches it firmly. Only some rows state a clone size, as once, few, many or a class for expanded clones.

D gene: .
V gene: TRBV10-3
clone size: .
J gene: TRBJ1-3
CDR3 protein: CAIREDTISGNTIYF
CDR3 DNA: TGTGCCATCAGGGAGGACACCATCTCTGGAAACACCATATATTTT

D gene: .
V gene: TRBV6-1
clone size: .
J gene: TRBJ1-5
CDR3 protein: CASSIQGTTGRQHF
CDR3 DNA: TGTGCCAGCAGTATACAGGGTACCACCGGGCGCCAGCATTTT

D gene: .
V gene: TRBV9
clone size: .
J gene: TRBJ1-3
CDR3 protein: CASSQSGNSGNTIYF
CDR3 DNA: TGTGCCAGCAGCCAATCCGGAAACTCTGGAAACACCATATATTTT

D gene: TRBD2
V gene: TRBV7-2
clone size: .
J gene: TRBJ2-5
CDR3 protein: CASSFSSGLQETQYF
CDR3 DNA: TGTGCCAGCAGCTTTTCTAGCGGGTTACAAGAGACCCAGTACTTC

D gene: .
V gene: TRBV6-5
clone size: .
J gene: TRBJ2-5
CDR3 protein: CASSYSILFQETQYF
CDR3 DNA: TGTGCCAGCAGTTACTCGATTCTTTTCCAAGAGACCCAGTACTTC

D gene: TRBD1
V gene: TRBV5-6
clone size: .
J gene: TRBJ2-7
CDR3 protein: CASSLGPGQGHYEQYF
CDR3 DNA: TGTGCCAGCAGCTTGGGCCCGGGACAGGGCCACTACGAGCAGTACTTC

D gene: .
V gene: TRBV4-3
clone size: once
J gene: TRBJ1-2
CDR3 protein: CASSQAEPSNYGYTF
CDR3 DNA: TGCGCCAGCAGCCAAGCGGAACCGTCTAACTATGGCTACACCTTC

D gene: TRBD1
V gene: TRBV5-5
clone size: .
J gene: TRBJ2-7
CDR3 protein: CASSFRGTGSYEQYF
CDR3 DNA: TGTGCCAGCAGCTTCCGAGGGACAGGGAGCTACGAGCAGTACTTC

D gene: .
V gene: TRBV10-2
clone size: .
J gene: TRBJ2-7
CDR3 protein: CASSEMRGHEQYF
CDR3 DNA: TGCGCCAGCAGTGAAATGCGGGGGCACGAGCAGTACTTC

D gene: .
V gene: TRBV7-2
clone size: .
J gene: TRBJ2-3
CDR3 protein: CASTSTDTQYF
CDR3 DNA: TGTGCCAGCACTAGCACAGATACGCAGTATTTT

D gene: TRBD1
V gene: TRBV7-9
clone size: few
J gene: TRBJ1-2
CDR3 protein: CASRQDRGSNYGYTF
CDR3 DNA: TGCGCCAGCAGACAAGACAGGGGTTCTAACTATGGCTACACCTTC

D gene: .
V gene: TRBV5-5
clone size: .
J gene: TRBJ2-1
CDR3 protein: CASSLGDRAGYNEQFF
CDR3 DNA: TGTGCCAGCAGCTTGGGGGACCGGGCGGGGTACAATGAGCAGTTCTTC

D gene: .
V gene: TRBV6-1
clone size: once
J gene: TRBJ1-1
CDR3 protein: CASSEGGGNTEAFF
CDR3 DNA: TGTGCCAGCAGTGAGGGTGGGGGGAACACTGAAGCTTTCTTT

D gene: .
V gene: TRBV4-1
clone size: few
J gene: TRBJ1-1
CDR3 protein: CASSQEAGRGEAFF
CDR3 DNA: TGCGCCAGCAGCCAGGAGGCAGGGAGGGGTGAAGCTTTCTTT

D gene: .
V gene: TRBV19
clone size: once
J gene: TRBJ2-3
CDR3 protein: CASSIFREDTQYF
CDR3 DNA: TGTGCCAGTAGTATATTCCGGGAAGATACGCAGTATTTT

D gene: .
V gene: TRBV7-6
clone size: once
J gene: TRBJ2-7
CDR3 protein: CASSLDLDCYSYEQYF
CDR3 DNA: TGTGCCAGCAGCTTGGACTTGGACTGTTACTCCTACGAGCAGTACTTC

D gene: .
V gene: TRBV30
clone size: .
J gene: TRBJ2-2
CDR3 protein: CAWLPPSGKTNTGELFF
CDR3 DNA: TGTGCCTGGCTTCCACCCTCGGGAAAAACTAACACCGGGGAGCTGTTTTTT

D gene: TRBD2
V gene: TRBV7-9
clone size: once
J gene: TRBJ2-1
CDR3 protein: CASSSPGLVHNEQFF
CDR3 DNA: TGTGCCAGCAGCTCGCCCGGACTAGTTCACAATGAGCAGTTCTTC

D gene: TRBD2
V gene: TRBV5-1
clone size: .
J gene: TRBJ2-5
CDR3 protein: CASSLAPLAGETQYF
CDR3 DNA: TGCGCCAGCAGCTTGGCCCCGCTAGCGGGAGAGACCCAGTACTTC

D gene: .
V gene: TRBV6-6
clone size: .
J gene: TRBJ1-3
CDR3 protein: CASFGGPGNTIYF
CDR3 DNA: TGTGCCAGCTTTGGGGGCCCTGGAAACACCATATATTTT

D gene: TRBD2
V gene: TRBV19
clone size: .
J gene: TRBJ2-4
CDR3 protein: CASSIDGRGVGKNIQYF
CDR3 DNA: TGTGCCAGTAGTATAGATGGGAGGGGCGTCGGCAAAAACATTCAGTACTTC

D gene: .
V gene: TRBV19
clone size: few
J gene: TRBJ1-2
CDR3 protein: CASSIVGYGYTF
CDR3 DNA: TGTGCCAGTAGTATAGTCGGCTATGGCTACACCTTC

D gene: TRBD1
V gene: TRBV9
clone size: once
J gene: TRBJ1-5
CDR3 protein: CASSVDSGQGRNQPQHF
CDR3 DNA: TGTGCCAGCAGCGTAGATTCCGGACAGGGCCGCAATCAGCCCCAGCATTTT

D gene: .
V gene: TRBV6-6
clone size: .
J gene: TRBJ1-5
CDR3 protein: CASSANLGQINQPQHF
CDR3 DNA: TGTGCCAGCAGCGCAAACCTCGGACAGATCAATCAGCCCCAGCATTTT

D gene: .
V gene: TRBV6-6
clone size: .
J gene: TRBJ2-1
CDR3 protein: CASSYTTGLRNNEQFF
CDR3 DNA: TGTGCCAGCAGTTACACTACAGGGCTTCGCAACAATGAGCAGTTCTTC

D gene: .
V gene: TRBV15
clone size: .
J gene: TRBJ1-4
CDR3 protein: CATALGNNEKLFF
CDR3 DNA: TGTGCCACCGCCCTCGGGAATAATGAAAAACTGTTTTTT

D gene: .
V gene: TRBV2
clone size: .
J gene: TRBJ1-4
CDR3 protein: CASRTSEGGEKLFF
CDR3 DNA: TGTGCCAGCAGAACGTCGGAAGGCGGGGAAAAACTGTTTTTT

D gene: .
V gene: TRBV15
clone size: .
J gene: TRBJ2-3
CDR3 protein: CATSKGASGKSTDTQYF
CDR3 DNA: TGTGCCACCAGCAAGGGGGCTAGCGGCAAGAGCACAGATACGCAGTATTTT

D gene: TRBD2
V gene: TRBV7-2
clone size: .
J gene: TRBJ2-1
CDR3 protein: CASSFYSGGDNEQFF
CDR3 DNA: TGTGCCAGCAGCTTCTATAGCGGGGGTGACAATGAGCAGTTCTTC

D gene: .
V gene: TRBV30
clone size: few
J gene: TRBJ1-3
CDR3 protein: CAWSNIGNTIYF
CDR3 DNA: TGTGCCTGGAGTAACATCGGAAACACCATATATTTT

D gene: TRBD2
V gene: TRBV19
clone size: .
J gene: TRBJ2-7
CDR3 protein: CASSIPSLAGEQYF
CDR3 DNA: TGTGCCAGTAGTATACCCAGCCTAGCGGGCGAGCAGTACTTC

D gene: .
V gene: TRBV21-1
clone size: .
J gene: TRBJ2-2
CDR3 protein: CAIPGQTRINTGELFF
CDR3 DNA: TGTGCCATTCCGGGACAGACACGAATAAACACCGGGGAGCTGTTTTTT

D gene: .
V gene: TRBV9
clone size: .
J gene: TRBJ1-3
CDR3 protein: CASTPDSRNTIYF
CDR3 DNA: TGTGCCAGCACCCCGGACTCGAGAAACACCATATATTTT

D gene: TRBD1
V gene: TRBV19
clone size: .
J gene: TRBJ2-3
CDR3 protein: CASSIKTGGKDTQYF
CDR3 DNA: TGTGCCAGTAGTATAAAAACAGGGGGCAAAGATACGCAGTATTTT

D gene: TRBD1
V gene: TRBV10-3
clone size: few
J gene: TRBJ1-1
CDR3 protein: CAIREAGTGRTEAFF
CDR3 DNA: TGTGCCATCAGAGAAGCCGGGACAGGAAGAACTGAAGCTTTCTTT

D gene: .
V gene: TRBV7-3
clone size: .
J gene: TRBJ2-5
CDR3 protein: CASSSTGLLQETQYF
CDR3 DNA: TGTGCCAGCAGCTCAACGGGACTTCTACAAGAGACCCAGTACTTC

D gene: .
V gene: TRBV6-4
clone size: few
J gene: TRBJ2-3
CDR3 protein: CASSTTGGSTDTQYF
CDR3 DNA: TGTGCCAGCAGTACTACGGGCGGTTCGACAGATACGCAGTATTTT

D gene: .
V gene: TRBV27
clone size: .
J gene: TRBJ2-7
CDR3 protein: CASSHRGAVYEQYF
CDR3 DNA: TGTGCCAGCAGCCATCGGGGGGCTGTCTACGAGCAGTACTTC

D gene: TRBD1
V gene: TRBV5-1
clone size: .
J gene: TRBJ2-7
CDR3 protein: CASSGGTGVAYEQYF
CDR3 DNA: TGCGCCAGCAGCGGAGGGACAGGGGTGGCCTACGAGCAGTACTTC

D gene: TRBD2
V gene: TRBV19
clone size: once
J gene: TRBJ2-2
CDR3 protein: CASSYFGGINTGELFF
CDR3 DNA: TGTGCCAGTAGTTACTTCGGGGGGATCAACACCGGGGAGCTGTTTTTT

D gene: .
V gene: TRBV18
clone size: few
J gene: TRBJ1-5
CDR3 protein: CASSPATAGNSNQPQHF
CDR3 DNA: TGTGCCAGCTCACCCGCGACAGCCGGGAATAGCAATCAGCCCCAGCATTTT

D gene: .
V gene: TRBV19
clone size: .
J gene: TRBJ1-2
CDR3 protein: CASISVGKNLEGRAGYTF
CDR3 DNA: TGTGCCAGTATTTCCGTGGGGAAGAACCTAGAGGGGAGAGCTGGCTACACCTTC

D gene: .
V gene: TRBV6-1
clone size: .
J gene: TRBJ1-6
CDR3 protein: CASGPIKDSPLHF
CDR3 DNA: TGTGCCAGCGGACCCATCAAGGATTCACCCCTCCACTTT

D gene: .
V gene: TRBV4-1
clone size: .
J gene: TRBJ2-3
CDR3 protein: CASSQVPGSGSDTQYF
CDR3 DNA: TGCGCCAGCAGCCAAGTTCCCGGGAGTGGTTCAGATACGCAGTATTTT

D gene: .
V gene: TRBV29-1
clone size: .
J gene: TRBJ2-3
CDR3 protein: CSGRDSRSLTDTQYF
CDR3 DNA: TGCAGCGGTAGGGACTCCCGCAGCCTCACAGATACGCAGTATTTT

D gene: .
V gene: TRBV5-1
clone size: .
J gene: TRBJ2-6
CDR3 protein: CASSLTPGANVLTF
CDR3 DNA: TGCGCCAGCAGCTTGACCCCGGGGGCCAACGTCCTGACTTTC

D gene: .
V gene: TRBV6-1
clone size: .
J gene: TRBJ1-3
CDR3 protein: CASSGTYPGNTIYF
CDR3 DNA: TGTGCCAGCAGTGGCACCTATCCTGGAAACACCATATATTTT